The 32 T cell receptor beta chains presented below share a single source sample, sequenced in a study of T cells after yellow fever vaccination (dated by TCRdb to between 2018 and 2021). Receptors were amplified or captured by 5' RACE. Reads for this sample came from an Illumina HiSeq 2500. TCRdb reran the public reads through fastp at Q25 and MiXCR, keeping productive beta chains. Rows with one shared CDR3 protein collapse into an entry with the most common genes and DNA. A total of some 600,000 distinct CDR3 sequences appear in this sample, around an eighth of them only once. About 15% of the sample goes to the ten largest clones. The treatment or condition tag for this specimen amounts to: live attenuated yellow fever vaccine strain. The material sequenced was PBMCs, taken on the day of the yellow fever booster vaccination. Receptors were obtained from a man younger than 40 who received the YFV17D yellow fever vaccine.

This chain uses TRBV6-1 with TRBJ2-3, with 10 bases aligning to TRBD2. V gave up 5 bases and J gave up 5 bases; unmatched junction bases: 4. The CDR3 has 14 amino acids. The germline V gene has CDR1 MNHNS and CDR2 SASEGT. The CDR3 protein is CASSNRLAGDTQYF. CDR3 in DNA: TGTGCCAGCAGTAATAGACTAGCGGGAGATACGCAGTATTTT.

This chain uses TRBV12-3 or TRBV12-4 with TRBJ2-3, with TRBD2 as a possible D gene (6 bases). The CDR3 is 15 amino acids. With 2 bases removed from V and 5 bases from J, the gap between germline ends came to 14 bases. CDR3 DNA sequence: TGTGCCAGCAGTTTATCTCCGGGAGTAGGAGATACGCAGTATTTT. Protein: CASSLSPGVGDTQYF.

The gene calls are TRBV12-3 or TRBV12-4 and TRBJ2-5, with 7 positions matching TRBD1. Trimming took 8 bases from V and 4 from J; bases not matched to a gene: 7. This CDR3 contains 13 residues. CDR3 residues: CASHATGVETQYF. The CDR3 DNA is TGTGCCAGCCATGCAACAGGGGTAGAGACCCAGTACTTC.

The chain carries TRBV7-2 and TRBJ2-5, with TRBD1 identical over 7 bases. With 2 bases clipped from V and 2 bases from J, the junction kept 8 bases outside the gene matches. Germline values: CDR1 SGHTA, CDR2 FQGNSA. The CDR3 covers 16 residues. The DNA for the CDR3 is TGTGCCAGCAGCTTATTAGGGACAGTGAAACAAGAGACCCAGTACTTC. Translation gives CASSLLGTVKQETQYF. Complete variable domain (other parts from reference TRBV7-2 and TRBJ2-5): GAGVSQSPSNKVTEKGKDVELRCDPISGHTALYWYRQSLGQGLEFLIYFQGNSAPDKSGLPSDRFSAERTGGSVSTLTIQRTQQEDSAVYLCASSLLGTVKQETQYFGPGTRLLVL.

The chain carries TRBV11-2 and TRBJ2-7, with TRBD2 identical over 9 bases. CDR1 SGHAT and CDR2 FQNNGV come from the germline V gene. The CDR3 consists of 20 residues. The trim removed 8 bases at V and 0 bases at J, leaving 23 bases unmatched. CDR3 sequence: CASPRVRVAGEFSFSYEQYF. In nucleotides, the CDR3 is TGTGCCAGCCCCCGCGTGAGGGTAGCGGGAGAGTTTTCCTTCTCCTACGAGCAGTACTTC.

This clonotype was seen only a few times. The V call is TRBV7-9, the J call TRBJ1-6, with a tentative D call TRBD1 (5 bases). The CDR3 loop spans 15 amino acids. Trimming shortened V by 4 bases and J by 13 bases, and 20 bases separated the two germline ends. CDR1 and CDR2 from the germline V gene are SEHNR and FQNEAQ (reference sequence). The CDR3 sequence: CASSSSPDLPGPLHF. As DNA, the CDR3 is TGTGCCAGCAGCTCTTCCCCGGACCTTCCAGGGCCCCTCCACTTT.

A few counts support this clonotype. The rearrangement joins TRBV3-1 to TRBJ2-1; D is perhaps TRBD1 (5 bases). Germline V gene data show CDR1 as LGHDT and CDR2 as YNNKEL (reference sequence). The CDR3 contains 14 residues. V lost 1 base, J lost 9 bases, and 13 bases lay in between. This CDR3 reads CASSQGPRRGEQFF. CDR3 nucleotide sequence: TGTGCCAGCAGCCAAGGGCCACGAAGGGGTGAGCAGTTCTTC.

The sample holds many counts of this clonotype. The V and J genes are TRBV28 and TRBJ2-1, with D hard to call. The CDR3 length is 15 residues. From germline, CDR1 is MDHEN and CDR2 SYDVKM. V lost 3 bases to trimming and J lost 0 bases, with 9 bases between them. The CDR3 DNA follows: TGTGCCAGCAGTTTCGAGTCCAGCTCCTACAATGAGCAGTTCTTC. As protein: CASSFESSSYNEQFF.

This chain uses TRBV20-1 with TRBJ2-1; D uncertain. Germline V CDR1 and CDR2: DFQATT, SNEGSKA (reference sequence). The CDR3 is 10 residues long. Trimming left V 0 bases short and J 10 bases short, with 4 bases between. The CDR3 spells CSAREEEQFF. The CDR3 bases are TGCAGTGCTAGAGAAGAGGAGCAGTTCTTC.

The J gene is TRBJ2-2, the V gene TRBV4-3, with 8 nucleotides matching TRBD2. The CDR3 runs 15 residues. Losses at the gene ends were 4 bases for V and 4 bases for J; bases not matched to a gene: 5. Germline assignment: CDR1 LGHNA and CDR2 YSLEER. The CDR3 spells CASSRESGGTGELFF. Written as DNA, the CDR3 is TGCGCCAGCAGCCGAGAAAGCGGGGGCACCGGGGAGCTGTTTTTT.

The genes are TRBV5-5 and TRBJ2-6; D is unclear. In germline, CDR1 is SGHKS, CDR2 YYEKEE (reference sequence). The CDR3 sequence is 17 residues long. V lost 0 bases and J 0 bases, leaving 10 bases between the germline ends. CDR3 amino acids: CASSLAAAASGANVLTF. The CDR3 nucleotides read TGTGCCAGCAGCTTGGCCGCGGCAGCCTCTGGGGCCAACGTCCTGACTTTC.

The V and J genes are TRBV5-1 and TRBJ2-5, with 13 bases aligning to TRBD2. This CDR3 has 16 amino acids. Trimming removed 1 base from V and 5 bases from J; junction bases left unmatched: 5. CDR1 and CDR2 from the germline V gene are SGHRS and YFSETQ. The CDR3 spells CASSLRLAGGYETQYF. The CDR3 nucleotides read TGCGCCAGCAGCTTGCGACTAGCGGGAGGCTATGAGACCCAGTACTTC. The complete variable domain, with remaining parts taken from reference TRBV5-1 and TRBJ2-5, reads KAGVTQTPRYLIKTRGQQVTLSCSPISGHRSVSWYQQTPGQGLQFLFEYFSETQRNKGNFPGRFSGRQFSNSRSEMNVSTLELGDSALYLCASSLRLAGGYETQYFGPGTRLLVL.

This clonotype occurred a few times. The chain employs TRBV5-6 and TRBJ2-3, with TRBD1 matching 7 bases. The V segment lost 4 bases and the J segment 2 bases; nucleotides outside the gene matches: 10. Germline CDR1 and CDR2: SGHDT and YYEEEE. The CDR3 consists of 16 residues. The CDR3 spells CASSPRWDSYTDTQYF. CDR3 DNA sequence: TGTGCCAGCAGCCCAAGGTGGGACAGTTACACAGATACGCAGTATTTT.

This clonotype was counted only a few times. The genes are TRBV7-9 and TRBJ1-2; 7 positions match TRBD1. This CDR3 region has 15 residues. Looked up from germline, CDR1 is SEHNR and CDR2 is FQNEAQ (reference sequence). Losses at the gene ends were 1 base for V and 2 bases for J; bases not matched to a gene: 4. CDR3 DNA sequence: TGTGCCAGCAGCTTAGAACTGACAGGGAACTATGGCTACACCTTC. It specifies CASSLELTGNYGYTF.

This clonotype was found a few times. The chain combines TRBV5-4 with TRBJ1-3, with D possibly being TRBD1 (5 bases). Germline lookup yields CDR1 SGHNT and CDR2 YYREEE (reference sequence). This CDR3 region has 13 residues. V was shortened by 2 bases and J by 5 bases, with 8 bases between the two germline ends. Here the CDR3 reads CASSFEGRNTIYF. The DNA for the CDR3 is TGTGCCAGCAGCTTTGAGGGGCGAAACACCATATATTTT.

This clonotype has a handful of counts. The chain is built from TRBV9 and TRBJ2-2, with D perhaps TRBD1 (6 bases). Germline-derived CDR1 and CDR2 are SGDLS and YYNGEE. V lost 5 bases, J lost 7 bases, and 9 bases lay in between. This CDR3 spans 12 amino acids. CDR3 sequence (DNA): TGTGCCAGCAGGCAGGGGAGCGGGGAGCTGTTTTTT. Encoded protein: CASRQGSGELFF.

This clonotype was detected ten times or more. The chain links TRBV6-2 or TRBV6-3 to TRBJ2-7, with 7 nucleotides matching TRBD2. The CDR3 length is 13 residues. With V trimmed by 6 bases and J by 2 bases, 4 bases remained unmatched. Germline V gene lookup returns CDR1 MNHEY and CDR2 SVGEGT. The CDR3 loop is CASRASGTYEQYF. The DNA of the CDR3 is TGTGCCAGCAGGGCTAGCGGCACCTACGAGCAGTACTTC.

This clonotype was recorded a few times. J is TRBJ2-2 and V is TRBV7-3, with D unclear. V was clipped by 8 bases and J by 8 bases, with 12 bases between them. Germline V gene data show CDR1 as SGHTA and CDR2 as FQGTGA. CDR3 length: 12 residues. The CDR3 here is CASGPGSGELFF. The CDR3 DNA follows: TGTGCCAGCGGGCCCGGGTCTGGGGAGCTGTTTTTT.

The CDR3 here is CASSSWQGRSPYGYTF. The DNA for the CDR3 is TGTGCCAGCAGTAGTTGGCAGGGCAGATCCCCCTATGGCTACACCTTC. The rearrangement links TRBV12-3 or TRBV12-4 to TRBJ1-2, with D possibly TRBD1 on 5 matching bases. Between the trimmed V and J ends, which lost 5 bases and 4 bases, there was a span of 20 bases. The CDR3 loop spans 16 amino acids.

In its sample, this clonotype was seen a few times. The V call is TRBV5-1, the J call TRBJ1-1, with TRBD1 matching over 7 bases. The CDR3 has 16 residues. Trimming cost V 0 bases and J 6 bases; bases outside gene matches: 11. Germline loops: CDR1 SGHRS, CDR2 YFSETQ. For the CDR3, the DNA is TGCGCCAGCAGCTTGGGGGGACAGCCCAGGTCCCCTGAAGCTTTCTTT. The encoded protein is CASSLGGQPRSPEAFF.

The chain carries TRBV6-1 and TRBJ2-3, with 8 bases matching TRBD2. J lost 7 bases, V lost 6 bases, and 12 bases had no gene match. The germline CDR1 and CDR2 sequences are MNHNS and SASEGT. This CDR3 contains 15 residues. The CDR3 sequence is CASSPLAARRNTQYF. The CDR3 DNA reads TGTGCCAGCAGCCCACTAGCGGCACGGAGGAATACGCAGTATTTT.

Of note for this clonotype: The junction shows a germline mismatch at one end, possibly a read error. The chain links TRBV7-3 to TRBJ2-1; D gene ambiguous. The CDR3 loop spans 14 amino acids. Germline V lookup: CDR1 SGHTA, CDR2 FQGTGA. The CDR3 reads CASSLLPSDNEQSF. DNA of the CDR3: TGTGCCAGCAGCTTACTGCCCAGCGACAATGAGCAGTCCTTC.

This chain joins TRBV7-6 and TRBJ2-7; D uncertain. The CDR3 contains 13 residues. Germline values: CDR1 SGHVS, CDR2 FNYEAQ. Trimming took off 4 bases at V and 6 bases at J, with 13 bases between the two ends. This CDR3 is CASSSETVGEQYF. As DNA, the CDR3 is TGTGCCAGCAGCTCAGAAACGGTGGGCGAGCAGTACTTC.

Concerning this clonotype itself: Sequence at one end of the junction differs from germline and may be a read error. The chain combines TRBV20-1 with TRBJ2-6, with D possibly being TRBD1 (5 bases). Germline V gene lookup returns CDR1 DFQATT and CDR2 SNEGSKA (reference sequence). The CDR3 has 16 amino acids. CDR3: CCARDIRGTGANVLTF. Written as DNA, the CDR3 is TGCTGTGCTAGAGATATTAGGGGCACTGGGGCCAACGTCCTGACTTTC.

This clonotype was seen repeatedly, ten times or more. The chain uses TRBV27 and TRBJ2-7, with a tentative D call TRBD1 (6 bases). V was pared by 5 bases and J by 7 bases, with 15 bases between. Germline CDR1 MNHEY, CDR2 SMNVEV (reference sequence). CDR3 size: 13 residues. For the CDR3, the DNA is TGTGCCAGCAGTGTAGACAGGCTTCAGGAGCAGTACTTC. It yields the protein CASSVDRLQEQYF.

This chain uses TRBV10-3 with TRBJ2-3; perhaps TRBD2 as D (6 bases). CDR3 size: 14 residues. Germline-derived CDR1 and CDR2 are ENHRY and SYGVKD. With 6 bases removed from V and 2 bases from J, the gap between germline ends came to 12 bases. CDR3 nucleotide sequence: TGTGCCATCAGGGAGGGGCCCCCCACAGATACGCAGTATTTT. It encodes CAIREGPPTDTQYF.

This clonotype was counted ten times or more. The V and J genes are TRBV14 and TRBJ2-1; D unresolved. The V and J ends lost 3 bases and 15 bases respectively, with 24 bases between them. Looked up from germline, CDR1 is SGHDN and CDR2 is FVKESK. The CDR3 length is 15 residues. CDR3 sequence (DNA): TGTGCCAGCAGCCAGGCCAGGATCGCAAGGCCTCTGCTGTTCTTC. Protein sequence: CASSQARIARPLLFF.

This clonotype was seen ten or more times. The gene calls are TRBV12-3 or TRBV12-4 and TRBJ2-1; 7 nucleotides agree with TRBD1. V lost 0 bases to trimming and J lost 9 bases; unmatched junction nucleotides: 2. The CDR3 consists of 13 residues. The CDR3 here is CASSLAPGGEQFF. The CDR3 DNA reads TGTGCCAGCAGTTTAGCGCCAGGGGGTGAGCAGTTCTTC.

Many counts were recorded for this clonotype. CDR3 region: CASRSADSNEQFF. In DNA, the CDR3 is TGTGCCAGCCGATCGGCGGACTCTAATGAGCAGTTCTTC. This chain connects TRBV6-2 or TRBV6-3 to TRBJ2-1, with a weak D call TRBD2 (5 bases). The CDR3 is 13 residues long. The germline CDR1 and CDR2 sequences are MNHEY and SVGEGT. V lost 8 bases and J lost 7, with 15 bases in between.

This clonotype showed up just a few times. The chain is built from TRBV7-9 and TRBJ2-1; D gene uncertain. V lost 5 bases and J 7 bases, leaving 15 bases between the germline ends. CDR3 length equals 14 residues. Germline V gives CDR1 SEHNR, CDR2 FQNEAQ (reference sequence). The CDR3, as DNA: TGTGCCAGCAGCCGCTCTGAATACACGAATGAGCAGTTCTTC. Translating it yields CASSRSEYTNEQFF.

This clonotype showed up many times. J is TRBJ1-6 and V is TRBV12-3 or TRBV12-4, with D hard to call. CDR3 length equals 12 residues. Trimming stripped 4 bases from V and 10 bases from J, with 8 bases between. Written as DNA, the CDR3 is TGTGCCAGCAGTTATCCCGTATCACCCCTCCACTTT. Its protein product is CASSYPVSPLHF.

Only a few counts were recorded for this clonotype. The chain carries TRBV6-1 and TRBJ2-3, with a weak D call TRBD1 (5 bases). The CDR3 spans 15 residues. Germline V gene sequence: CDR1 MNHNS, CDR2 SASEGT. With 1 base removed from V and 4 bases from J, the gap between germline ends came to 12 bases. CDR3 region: CASSEGGRPADTQYF. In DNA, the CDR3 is TGTGCCAGCAGTGAAGGGGGCAGACCAGCAGATACGCAGTATTTT.